What follows describes a single TCR beta chain. Its antigen has not been determined. There are no base qualities to consult, and no much larger clone falls within one base. Participants in the prospective study were enrolled through a virtual design, were aged 18 to 89 years, and lived in roughly 26 United States geographic areas. In the prospective study, cohorts were assigned on the basis of participant-reported clinical history obtained from a screening survey and a study questionnaire. Each participant in the prospective study had whole blood, serum and a nasopharyngeal or oropharyngeal swab collected by mobile phlebotomists. Additional blood draws and questionnaires over an approximately two-month period could optionally be provided by prospective study participants. Before DNA extraction, blood samples from the prospective study were shipped at room temperature or frozen. This entry comes from a study of blood T cell repertoires in COVID-19 (dated by TCRdb to 2018 to 2020). In terms of the full investigation: Collaborator samples came from the United States, Italy and Spain and covered acute and convalescent phases of COVID-19. A de-identified subject ID, COVID-19 status, age in years and sex were almost always included in the sample metadata. Where HLA class I and class II types were available, the types were taken from metadata supplied by the sample provider, not from assay-based typing. Samples came from the ongoing ImmuneRACE study (first 160 participants) plus 1,254 subjects from 6 global collaborators. The material from the prospective study consisted of cDNA or gDNA derived from T cells, B-cell-depleted T cells, or PBMCs. The dataset comprised deeply sampled blood TCRbeta repertoires from subjects exposed to, actively infected with, or recovered from COVID-19. A freely available public database, intended as a resource for researchers studying the immune response to SARS-CoV-2, is where the repertoires were released. Study-level results and caveats: The amount of clinical and demographic metadata varied by source and participant and was provided uncurated.

After removal of 3 bases from V and 1 base from J, the junction retains 2 bases not matched to a gene. Reading from cysteine to phenylalanine, the CDR3 counts 14 amino acids. The DNA shown is the 42-base CDR3, in frame from base 1. From the germline V gene (reference sequence), CDR1 is LNHDA and CDR2 is SQIVND. TCRbeta CDR3 regions were amplified from genomic DNA using the immunoSEQ Assay, a bias-controlled multiplex PCR. For the original study's pipeline: The number of nucleated cells in each sample was estimated from the amplification of reference gene primers within the assay. To quantify the absolute abundance of each unique TCRbeta CDR3 rearrangement, sequence reads were collapsed and filtered. For each sample, productive Simpson clonality was calculated by taking the square root of Simpson's diversity index across productive rearrangements. The table comes from immuneACCESS by way of TCRdb, which keeps in-frame sequences with V and J called. Part of the clones is missing from these tables; in studies checked, under half for an unresolved V gene and the rest for unknown reasons. V and J calls and clone size follow that table, whereas D and trimming were derived from the DNA. Present in this sample are approximately 260,000 clones, around 80% of which were seen just once. The ten top clones hold around 4.1% of the sample.

The chain was built from TRBV19 and TRBJ1-1; 7 bases in the middle match TRBD1. The TCR sequence derives from a man in his thirties or forties with acute COVID-19. Sequences were obtained from PBMCs or T cells enriched from blood (not recorded which). The sequenced DNA: TGTGCCAGTAGTATGGACAGGTGGAACACTGAAGCTTTCTTT. This sequence encodes CASSMDRWNTEAFF.